These 29 T cell receptor beta chains were all obtained from the same sample, sequenced in a study of T cell clonotyping in hematopoietic cell transplantation. Time point described: recipient sample about 28 days before transplant, after cytoreduction. Profiled with immunoSEQ multiplex PCR; TCRdb holds only in-frame clones, not every one. This table holds 16,000 or so clones, 90% to 95% found once. The source material was peripheral blood mononuclear cells, sampled before stem cell transplant. All receptors come from a man younger than 35 with biphenotypic leukemia. Some clones in this sample may be carry-over from other donors' samples.

The rearrangement joins TRBV25-1 to TRBJ1-2; 9 nucleotides align to TRBD1. Per germline, CDR1 MGHDK and CDR2 SYGVNS. With V trimmed by 8 bases and J by 7 bases, 11 bases remained unmatched. The CDR3 sequence is 14 residues long. CDR3 DNA: TGTGCCAGCGGAGACGGACAGGGGACGGGTGGCTACACCTTC. It specifies CASGDGQGTGGYTF.

This rearrangement joins TRBV9 to TRBJ1-1, with D possibly matching TRBD1 (5 bases). Trimming pared 5 bases from V and 3 bases from J, leaving 11 bases between. The CDR3 contains 13 residues. From germline, CDR1 is SGDLS and CDR2 YYNGEE. The DNA of the CDR3 is TGTGCCAGCAGTGAACAGGATCACACTGAAGCTTTCTTT. Its translation is CASSEQDHTEAFF.

J is TRBJ1-2 and V is TRBV19; the D is unclear. Trimming took off 6 bases at V and 1 base at J, with 9 bases between the two ends. Germline V gene sequence: CDR1 LNHDA, CDR2 SQIVND (reference sequence). The CDR3 consists of 13 residues. The CDR3 DNA sequence: TGTGCCAGTAGAGATCCTTTTAACTATGGCTACACCTTC. This encodes CASRDPFNYGYTF.

The chain employs TRBV5-1 and TRBJ2-7; D uncertain. The V and J ends lost 0 bases and 0 bases respectively, with 10 bases between them. Looked up from germline, CDR1 is SGHRS and CDR2 is YFSETQ. The CDR3 consists of 15 residues. CDR3 in DNA: TGCGCCAGCAGCTTGGAAGGAGAAGTCTCCTACGAGCAGTACTTC. Protein product: CASSLEGEVSYEQYF.

The chain links TRBV11-2 to TRBJ2-3; D is possibly TRBD1 (5 bases). The CDR3 contains 12 residues. From germline, CDR1 is SGHAT and CDR2 FQNNGV. Between the trimmed V and J ends, which lost 3 bases and 5 bases, there was a span of 6 bases. CDR3 in amino acids: CASSFDRDTQYF. The CDR3 DNA reads as TGTGCCAGCAGCTTCGACAGAGATACGCAGTATTTT. The full variable domain, rest sourced from reference TRBV11-2 and TRBJ2-3, is EAGVAQSPRYKIIEKRQSVAFWCNPISGHATLYWYQQILGQGPKLLIQFQNNGVVDDSQLPKDRFSAERLKGVDSTLKIQPAKLEDSAVYLCASSFDRDTQYFGPGTRLTVL.

The chain combines TRBV4-1 with TRBJ2-1; 9 nucleotides agree with TRBD2. Germline assignment: CDR1 MGHRA and CDR2 YSYEKL. There are 17 residues in the CDR3. V gave up 2 bases and J gave up 5 bases; unmatched junction bases: 10. The CDR3 sequence: CASSQSSQLAGNNEQFF. The CDR3 coding sequence is TGCGCCAGCAGCCAATCGTCGCAGCTAGCGGGGAACAATGAGCAGTTCTTC.

This chain joins TRBV7-6 and TRBJ2-7, with TRBD1 identical over 10 bases. Germline trimming cut 5 bases from V and 5 bases from J; bases unmatched to any gene: 12. Germline CDR1 reads SGHVS; CDR2 reads FNYEAQ. CDR3 length: 16 residues. Here the CDR3 DNA reads TGTGCCAGCAGCCCAACCCTTAAGACAGGGGGCCACGAGCAGTACTTC. Translation: CASSPTLKTGGHEQYF.

V and J are TRBV6-1 and TRBJ1-5; D unresolved. Germline-derived CDR1 and CDR2 are MNHNS and SASEGT. Trimming left V 1 base short and J 1 base short, with 5 bases between. CDR3 length equals 14 residues. The CDR3 region has the DNA TGTGCCAGCAGTGAAGACGGAAGCAATCAGCCCCAGCATTTT. Amino acids: CASSEDGSNQPQHF.

V gene TRBV5-1 combines with J gene TRBJ1-3; D not resolved. The V end was cut by 4 bases, the J end by 0 bases, with 17 bases between. This CDR3 spans 17 amino acids. Germline assignment: CDR1 SGHRS and CDR2 YFSETQ. The CDR3 loop is CASSRGTEFPSGNTIYF. The CDR3 DNA follows: TGCGCCAGCAGCCGGGGAACTGAGTTTCCCTCTGGAAACACCATATATTTT.

The chain uses TRBV11-3 and TRBJ2-7; the match to TRBD2 covers 12 bases. Trimming removed 0 bases from V and 7 bases from J; junction bases left unmatched: 13. There are 18 residues in the CDR3. Germline assignment: CDR1 SGHNT and CDR2 YENEEA. The CDR3 spells CASSLDLKSGLAGWEQYF. DNA of the CDR3: TGTGCCAGCAGCTTAGATCTGAAGTCTGGACTAGCGGGGTGGGAGCAGTACTTC.

V is TRBV11-2 and J is TRBJ2-3; TRBD2 agrees at 15 bases. The CDR3 is made up of 16 amino acids. Germline V gene lookup returns CDR1 SGHAT and CDR2 FQNNGV. J was trimmed by 3 bases and V by 6 bases; bases with no gene match: 4. The CDR3 here is CASSRTSGGATDTQYF. The CDR3 DNA reads as TGTGCCAGCAGTCGGACTAGCGGGGGGGCGACAGATACGCAGTATTTT.

The chain is built from TRBV7-2 and TRBJ1-1; no clear D. Trimming shortened V by 1 base and J by 8 bases, and 11 bases separated the two germline ends. Germline CDR1 is SGHTA and CDR2 is FQGNSA. There are 13 residues in the CDR3. CDR3 sequence: CASSLDRLVEAFF. DNA for the CDR3: TGTGCCAGCAGCTTAGACCGCCTAGTCGAAGCTTTCTTT.

Only one count was recorded for this clone. The chain links TRBV27 to TRBJ2-7; 11 bases are shared with TRBD1. Germline assignment: CDR1 MNHEY and CDR2 SMNVEV (reference sequence). This CDR3 has 15 amino acids. Trimming cost V 3 bases and J 5 bases; bases outside gene matches: 6. In DNA, the CDR3 is TGTGCCAGCAGTTTTCCGGACAGGGGGCGGGACGAGCAGTACTTC. Translation: CASSFPDRGRDEQYF.

The chain combines TRBV30 with TRBJ1-1; D gene unclear. The germline V and J ends were trimmed by 2 bases and 4 bases, with 11 bases remaining between them. Germline-derived CDR1 and CDR2 are GTSNPN and SVGIG (reference sequence). The CDR3 is made up of 13 amino acids. The DNA for the CDR3 is TGTGCCTGGAGTCGGCTGGTTTTCACTGAAGCTTTCTTT. It codes for CAWSRLVFTEAFF.

This sequence joins TRBV9 and TRBJ1-2; 11 nucleotides align to TRBD1. The CDR3 has 14 residues. With V trimmed by 2 bases and J by 3 bases, 0 bases remained unmatched. Germline CDR1 reads SGDLS; CDR2 reads YYNGEE. The CDR3, as DNA: TGTGCCAGCAGCGTGGGACAGGGGGACTATGGCTACACCTTC. This codes for CASSVGQGDYGYTF.

The chain has TRBV6-6 and TRBJ1-5; D possibly corresponds to TRBD1 (6 bases). V was cut by 7 bases and J by 3 bases, with 13 bases left in between. Germline V gene sequence: CDR1 MNHNY, CDR2 SVGAGI (reference sequence). This CDR3 comprises 14 residues. CDR3 nucleotides: TGTGCCAGCACCCAGACAGGACCCAATCAGCCCCAGCATTTT. It encodes CASTQTGPNQPQHF.

The chain couples TRBV25-1 to TRBJ1-2; D is possibly TRBD1 (5 bases). Trimming shortened V by 2 bases and J by 1 base, and 11 bases separated the two germline ends. Germline CDR1 reads MGHDK; CDR2 reads SYGVNS. The CDR3 contains 15 residues. The CDR3 DNA is TGTGCCAGCAGTGAACAAGGGGAGGGTAACTATGGCTACACCTTC. Its protein product is CASSEQGEGNYGYTF.

This clone was seen only once. The rearrangement links TRBV6-5 to TRBJ2-7, with D possibly matching TRBD2 (5 bases). V was cut by 8 bases and J by 5 bases, with 19 bases left in between. The CDR3 is 14 amino acids. The germline V gene encodes CDR1 MNHEY and CDR2 SVGAGI. This chain's CDR3 is CASRLARAVDEQYF. CDR3 sequence (DNA): TGTGCCAGCCGCCTGGCGAGGGCGGTAGACGAGCAGTACTTC.

This clone was seen a single time. The V gene is TRBV2, the J gene TRBJ1-6; possibly TRBD1 for D (5 bases). CDR1 is SNHLY, CDR2 FYNNEI, per germline. This CDR3 is built from 16 residues. V was pared by 3 bases and J by 0 bases, with 9 bases between. This CDR3 is CASSEGRSSYNSPLHF. The CDR3 DNA reads TGTGCCAGCAGTGAGGGACGGAGCTCCTATAATTCACCCCTCCACTTT. The variable domain in full, with the rest retrieved from reference TRBV2 and TRBJ1-6, is EPEVTQTPSHQVTQMGQEVILRCVPISNHLYFYWYRQILGQKVEFLVSFYNNEISEKSEIFDDQFSVERPDGSNFTLKIRSTKLEDSAMYFCASSEGRSSYNSPLHFGNGTRLTVT.

The rearrangement uses TRBV7-3 and TRBJ2-5; D not resolved. Germline V CDR1 and CDR2: SGHTA, FQGTGA. This CDR3 has 14 residues. V was shortened by 0 bases and J by 5 bases, with 10 bases between the two germline ends. The CDR3 sequence: CASSLTSSRETQYF. As DNA, the CDR3 is TGTGCCAGCAGCTTAACGTCGTCGCGGGAGACCCAGTACTTC.

The V gene is TRBV4-1, the J gene TRBJ2-5; perhaps D is TRBD1 or TRBD2 (5 bases each). The V gene lost 4 bases and the J gene lost 3 bases, with 15 bases spanning the gap. The germline CDR1 and CDR2 sequences are MGHRA and YSYEKL. CDR3 length: 15 amino acids. The CDR3 nucleotides are TGCGCCAGCAGCCTTACCGGGACGAACAAAGAGACCCAGTACTTC. Protein sequence: CASSLTGTNKETQYF.

This chain connects TRBV29-1 to TRBJ2-7, with TRBD1 as a possible D gene (6 bases). CDR1 and CDR2 (germline): SQVTM, ANQGSEA. There are 12 residues in the CDR3. Between the trimmed V and J ends, which lost 7 bases and 2 bases, there was a span of 12 bases. CDR3 nucleotides: TGCAGCGCCCGGGACAATCCCTACGAGCAGTACTTC. The encoded protein is CSARDNPYEQYF.

To note about this clone: The sample holds other DNA sequences that translate to the same CDR3. The chain joins TRBV5-6 to TRBJ1-1, with 7 bases matching TRBD1. V gave up 0 bases and J gave up 5 bases; unmatched junction bases: 1. CDR1 and CDR2 from the germline V gene are SGHDT and YYEEEE. The CDR3 totals 13 residues. The CDR3 spells CASSLGRGTEAFF. The CDR3 DNA sequence: TGTGCCAGCAGCTTGGGCAGGGGGACTGAAGCTTTCTTT.

The V and J genes are TRBV6-5 and TRBJ1-1; possible D gene TRBD1, 5 bases. Trimming removed 0 bases at V and 7 bases at J, with 12 bases between. CDR1 and CDR2 (germline): MNHEY, SVGAGI. This CDR3 spans 14 amino acids. The CDR3 DNA reads TGTGCCAGCAGTTACTCTCCAGGGTTGGGTGAAGCTTTCTTT. It specifies CASSYSPGLGEAFF.

This chain uses TRBV30 with TRBJ1-1; no firm D call. The CDR3 contains 13 residues. Germline V gives CDR1 GTSNPN, CDR2 SVGIG (reference sequence). V was clipped by 2 bases and J by 2 bases, with 9 bases between them. CDR3 in DNA: TGTGCCTGGAGTATTAAGGAAAACACTGAAGCTTTCTTT. Translated: CAWSIKENTEAFF.

This clone was detected only once. The V gene is TRBV5-4, the J gene TRBJ1-2, with 11 positions matching TRBD1. Germline CDR1 SGHNT, CDR2 YYREEE (reference sequence). The V gene end was trimmed by 4 bases and the J gene end by 4 bases; junction bases not matched to a gene: 12. The CDR3 has 17 residues. DNA of the CDR3: TGTGCCAGCAGCCCCCCCCGGACAGGGGGCGTAAGCTATGGCTACACCTTC. Translation gives CASSPPRTGGVSYGYTF.

The V and J genes are TRBV5-1 and TRBJ2-7; D gene unclear. Trimming shortened V by 1 base and J by 0 bases, and 8 bases separated the two germline ends. The germline V gene encodes CDR1 SGHRS and CDR2 YFSETQ. The CDR3 has 14 amino acids. CDR3: CASSLWTASYEQYF. Written as DNA, the CDR3 is TGCGCCAGCAGCTTGTGGACGGCCTCCTACGAGCAGTACTTC.

The chain uses TRBV30 and TRBJ1-3, with D perhaps matching TRBD1 (6 bases). The germline CDR1 and CDR2 sequences are GTSNPN and SVGIG (reference sequence). Trimming removed 1 base from V and 4 bases from J, with 14 bases in between. The CDR3 contains 15 residues. This CDR3 is CAWSGEGGSGNTIYF. The CDR3 DNA reads TGTGCCTGGAGTGGGGAGGGGGGTTCAGGAAACACCATATATTTT.

The chain carries TRBV11-2 and TRBJ1-3; D is unclear. Between the trimmed V and J ends, which lost 1 base and 3 bases, there was a span of 7 bases. Per germline, CDR1 SGHAT and CDR2 FQNNGV. CDR3 length: 14 residues. The CDR3 nucleotides are TGTGCCAGCAGCTTAGGTTCTTATGGAAACACCATATATTTT. It translates to CASSLGSYGNTIYF.